This T cell receptor beta chain derives from a study of blood T cell repertoires in COVID-19. About the study: PBMCs, B-cell-depleted T cells, or T cells provided the cDNA or gDNA that made up the material.

In the authors' methods: Reference gene primer amplification in the assay estimated nucleated cell counts. Measured with immunoSEQ multiplex PCR; TCRdb has only the in-frame clones, and not every one. From that table come the V and J calls and clone size; the DNA was used to work out D and trimming. The table has about 140,000 clones, more than 70% seen once. V lost 5 bases to trimming and J lost 6 bases; unmatched junction nucleotides: 10. Per germline, CDR1 KGHDR and CDR2 SFDVKD. This CDR3 is built from 15 residues. Individuals drawn from 20 to 25 US areas were roughly 18 to 89 years old. The receptor comes from a man aged 35-49 years with acute COVID-19. V usage is TRBV24-1 and J usage is TRBJ2-3; TRBD1 matches at 7 bases. The specimen sequenced was PBMCs or T cells enriched from blood (not recorded which). CDR3 region: CATSGRSGGVDTQYF. In DNA form, the CDR3 reads TGTGCCACCAGTGGTCGGTCAGGGGGAGTGGATACGCAGTATTTT.